Described below is a single T cell receptor beta chain sequence and its context. Its antigen is not known. Using immunoSEQ multiplex PCR, the repertoire was profiled, and TCRdb retains in-frame clones only, with some absent. This table holds roughly 81,000 clones, approximately 78% found once. These data are taken from a study of graft-versus-host responses after intestinal transplantation. Study details: Uniformly, recipients were administered anti-thymocyte globulin induction with subsequent tacrolimus and steroids for about 3 years. General study points: Clonal ratios of graft-versus-host to host-versus-graft in allografts were high for patients exhibiting graft-donor T cell macrochimerism.

The germline V gene has CDR1 SNHLY and CDR2 FYNNEI. The CDR3 length is 15 residues. Trimming took 3 bases from V and 0 from J, leaving 9 bases between them. The specimen was unstimulated CD4+ T cells sorted from spleen or lymph node cells, collected before intestinal transplant. The chain joins TRBV2 to TRBJ1-5; D gene uncertain. The receptor's source is a human donor who received an intestinal transplant. DNA for the CDR3: TGTGCCAGCAGTGATGGCGGATATAGCAATCAGCCCCAGCATTTT. Protein product: CASSDGGYSNQPQHF.